This passage covers 14 T cell receptor beta chains from one sample sequenced in a study of response to subunit inactivated influenza vaccine (dated by TCRdb to the late 2010s). Libraries were prepared through RT-PCR. The run used an Illumina HiSeq 2500. TCRdb reprocessed the public reads (quality trimming at Q25 with fastp, clone calling with MiXCR) and kept in-frame beta chains. Records with the same CDR3 protein are collapsed into one entry carrying the most frequent genes and DNA. For this sample the table gives 500,000 to 750,000 distinct CDR3 sequences, of which 14% were detected only once. The ten most abundant clones make up around 10% of the sample. The sequencing here drew on PBMCs from blood, taken 11 to 12 days after vaccination. These TCRs come from a man aged 50-60 years who received an inactivated influenza vaccine. Donor details come from another sample of the same person, matched by shared clones.

This clonotype was recorded a few times. V gene TRBV29-1 combines with J gene TRBJ2-5; D is unclear. Germline loops: CDR1 SQVTM, CDR2 ANQGSEA. The CDR3 spans 12 residues. The V end lost 1 base, the J end lost 10 bases, and 13 bases lay between the germline ends. CDR3 protein: CSVEGKFLFQYF. CDR3 nucleotide sequence: TGCAGCGTTGAAGGGAAGTTTTTATTCCAGTACTTC.

The rearrangement uses TRBV20-1 and TRBJ2-3, with D hard to call. V gave up 1 base and J gave up 3 bases, with 8 bases separating them. The CDR3 has 13 residues. Germline V gene data show CDR1 as DFQATT and CDR2 as SNEGSKA (reference sequence). The CDR3 spells CSARVPITDTQYF. The CDR3 DNA reads as TGCAGTGCTAGAGTTCCAATTACAGATACGCAGTATTTT.

This clonotype was picked up a small number of times. V usage is TRBV7-2 and J usage is TRBJ2-7, with D possibly TRBD1 on 7 matching bases. The germline CDR1 and CDR2 sequences are SGHTA and FQGNSA. The V and J ends lost 5 bases and 3 bases respectively, with 17 bases between them. The CDR3 spans 15 residues. CDR3 nucleotides: TGTGCCAGCAGCCCGGGGGCGGGACAGATCTACGAGCAGTACTTC. It is translated as CASSPGAGQIYEQYF.

This clonotype was found many times. The chain's CDR3 is CASSLDGAYDTQYF. The CDR3 DNA sequence: TGTGCCAGCAGCTTAGATGGGGCCTATGATACGCAGTATTTT. V gene TRBV7-9 combines with J gene TRBJ2-3; the D gene is possibly TRBD1 (5 bases). The germline CDR1 and CDR2 sequences are SEHNR and FQNEAQ (reference sequence). The CDR3 has 14 amino acids. V was shortened by 1 base and J by 6 bases, with 11 bases between the two germline ends.

This clonotype was detected a few times. This rearrangement joins TRBV6-1 to TRBJ1-5; D remains unclear. In germline, CDR1 is MNHNS, CDR2 SASEGT. The CDR3 is 16 residues long. V dropped 0 bases and J dropped 6 bases, with 15 bases sitting between them. The DNA of the CDR3 is TGTGCCAGCAGTGAAGCGATCGGAGGGTGGGGTCAGCCCCAGCATTTT. Protein product: CASSEAIGGWGQPQHF.

V is TRBV7-2 and J is TRBJ2-3, with a possible D match to TRBD2 (5 bases). V was shortened by 4 bases and J by 6 bases, with 11 bases between the two germline ends. In germline, CDR1 is SGHTA, CDR2 FQGNSA. This CDR3 is built from 13 residues. CDR3 coding DNA: TGTGCCAGCAGCTCAAACCGGGGTGATACGCAGTATTTT. Encoded protein: CASSSNRGDTQYF.

The chain couples TRBV4-1 to TRBJ2-7; a weak D match, TRBD1 (5 bases). Trimming removed 2 bases at V and 3 bases at J, with 20 bases between. CDR3 size: 17 residues. Germline assignment: CDR1 MGHRA and CDR2 YSYEKL. CDR3: CASSQSPPLGQGYEQYF. DNA of the CDR3: TGCGCCAGCAGCCAAAGCCCCCCGTTGGGGCAGGGCTACGAGCAGTACTTC.

This clonotype has just one count. The rearrangement joins TRBV7-9 to TRBJ2-5; D is perhaps TRBD1 (6 bases). Per germline, CDR1 SEHNR and CDR2 FQNEAQ (reference sequence). V lost 4 bases and J 7 bases, leaving 16 bases between the germline ends. The CDR3 length is 14 residues. Written as DNA, the CDR3 is TGTGCCAGCAGCTACAGCGACAGGTGGGGGACCCAGTACTTC. This encodes CASSYSDRWGTQYF.

V gene TRBV11-2 combines with J gene TRBJ1-6; D remains unclear. Germline V CDR1 and CDR2: SGHAT, FQNNGV. The length of the CDR3 is 14 residues. Trimming stripped 0 bases from V and 9 bases from J, with 9 bases between. The CDR3 region is CASSLEVGPSPLHF. The CDR3, as DNA: TGTGCCAGCAGCTTAGAGGTCGGGCCTTCACCCCTCCACTTT.

The V call is TRBV20-1, the J call TRBJ2-3; the D gene is possibly TRBD1 (6 bases). The CDR3 contains 12 residues. Germline assignment: CDR1 DFQATT and CDR2 SNEGSKA (reference sequence). V was shortened by 8 bases and J by 0 bases, with 9 bases between the two germline ends. CDR3 amino acids: CSLTGSTDTQYF. As DNA, the CDR3 is TGCAGTCTAACAGGGAGCACAGATACGCAGTATTTT.

This clonotype turned up a few times. This chain uses TRBV7-2 with TRBJ2-7, with D maybe TRBD2 (5 bases). The V gene's germline CDR1 is SGHTA and CDR2 FQGNSA. Trimming removed 7 bases from V and 2 bases from J, with 12 bases in between. The CDR3 contains 13 residues. As DNA, the CDR3 is TGTGCCAGCACCTCGGGCGGGCCCTACGAGCAGTACTTC. It is translated as CASTSGGPYEQYF.

The V gene is TRBV6-1, the J gene TRBJ2-1, with 8 bases aligning to TRBD1. CDR3 size: 15 residues. The V gene end was trimmed by 5 bases and the J gene end by 7 bases; junction bases not matched to a gene: 10. Germline CDR1 MNHNS, CDR2 SASEGT. The CDR3 bases are TGTGCCAGCAGTCCGGGACAGGTCCAGTGGAATGAGCAGTTCTTC. It translates to CASSPGQVQWNEQFF.

This clonotype showed up just a few times. The chain is built from TRBV7-9 and TRBJ2-7, with 9 bases fitting TRBD1. The CDR3 extends over 16 amino acids. V shed 4 bases and J 3 bases; nucleotides not matched to a gene: 10. Germline CDR1 reads SEHNR; CDR2 reads FQNEAQ (reference sequence). CDR3 region: CASSSTGGALVYEQYF. In DNA, the CDR3 is TGTGCCAGCAGCTCTACAGGGGGCGCGTTGGTCTACGAGCAGTACTTC. The entire variable domain, with the rest obtained from reference TRBV7-9 and TRBJ2-7, is as follows: DTGVSQNPRHKITKRGQNVTFRCDPISEHNRLYWYRQTLGQGPEFLTYFQNEAQLEKSRLLSDRFSAERPKGSFSTLEIQRTEQGDSAMYLCASSSTGGALVYEQYFGPGTRLTVT.

This clonotype was observed a few times. The chain employs TRBV7-2 and TRBJ1-2; a weak D match, TRBD1 (6 bases). The CDR3 sequence is 13 residues long. Between the trimmed V and J ends, which lost 7 bases and 2 bases, there was a span of 11 bases. The V gene's germline CDR1 is SGHTA and CDR2 FQGNSA. CDR3 sequence (DNA): TGTGCCAGCACCCCGGGACACAACTATGGCTACACCTTC. As protein: CASTPGHNYGYTF. Supplemented by reference TRBV7-2 and TRBJ1-2, the full variable domain reads GAGVSQSPSNKVTEKGKDVELRCDPISGHTALYWYRQSLGQGLEFLIYFQGNSAPDKSGLPSDRFSAERTGGSVSTLTIQRTQQEDSAVYLCASTPGHNYGYTFGSGTRLTVV.